These 2 T cell receptor beta chains share one sample of origin, sequenced in a study of T cell changes during pregnancy in multiple sclerosis. Clones were sequenced by immunoSEQ multiplex PCR, and TCRdb holds only the in-frame ones, with some missing. The top ten clones hold just over 0.4% of a sample with some 40,000 clones, approximately 93% of them seen once. The sample here was CD4+ T cells from peripheral blood mononuclear cells, taken in the first trimester of pregnancy. The receptors derive from a female donor with multiple sclerosis, enrolled in a pregnancy study.

The CDR3 coding sequence is TGTGCCACCAGCAGAGATAGCGGGAACACCATATATTTT. The encoded protein is CATSRDSGNTIYF. The chain uses TRBV15 and TRBJ1-3; no firm D call. The germline V gene has CDR1 LNHNV and CDR2 YYDKDF (reference sequence). Trimming pared 0 bases from V and 7 bases from J, leaving 7 bases between. The CDR3 has 13 amino acids.

The chain joins TRBV6-5 to TRBJ2-7, with D tentatively TRBD2 (5 bases). The V end was cut by 8 bases, the J end by 3 bases, with 17 bases between. Germline loops: CDR1 MNHEY, CDR2 SVGAGI. The CDR3 consists of 14 residues. CDR3: CASAREGADYEQYF. CDR3 DNA: TGTGCCAGCGCAAGAGAGGGAGCGGACTACGAGCAGTACTTC.